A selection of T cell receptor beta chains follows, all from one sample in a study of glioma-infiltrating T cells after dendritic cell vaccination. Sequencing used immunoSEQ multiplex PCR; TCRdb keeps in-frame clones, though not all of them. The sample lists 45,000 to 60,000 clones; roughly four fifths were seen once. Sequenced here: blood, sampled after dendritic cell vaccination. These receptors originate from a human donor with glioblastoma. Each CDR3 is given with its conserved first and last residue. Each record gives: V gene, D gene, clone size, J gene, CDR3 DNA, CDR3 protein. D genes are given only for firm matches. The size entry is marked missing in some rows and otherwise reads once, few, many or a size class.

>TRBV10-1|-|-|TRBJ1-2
TGCGCCAGCAGTCCAGTGCAGGGTTGGGGCTACACCTTC
CASSPVQGWGYTF
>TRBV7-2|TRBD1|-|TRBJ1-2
TGTGCCAGCAGTAATCAGGGGGCGAGAGGCTACACCTTC
CASSNQGARGYTF
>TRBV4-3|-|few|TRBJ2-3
TGCGCCAGCAGCCAGGGTGCCGGGACAGATACGCAGTATTTT
CASSQGAGTDTQYF
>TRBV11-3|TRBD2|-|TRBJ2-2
TGTGCCAGCAGCTTATGGGAGGGATGGGGGGACACCGGGGAGCTGTTTTTT
CASSLWEGWGDTGELFF
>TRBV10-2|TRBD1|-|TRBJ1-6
TGCGCCAGCCTCTCCAGGGGGGCGGGACAGCTAAATTCACCCCTCCACTTT
CASLSRGAGQLNSPLHF
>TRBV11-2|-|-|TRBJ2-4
TGTGCCAGCAGGCGAGAGGGCGGGGAAAACATTCAGTACTTC
CASRREGGENIQYF
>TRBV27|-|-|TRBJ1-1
TGTGCCAGCAGTTCCACAGGGTACGCTGAAGCTTTCTTT
CASSSTGYAEAFF
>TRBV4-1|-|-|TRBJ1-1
TGCGCCAGCAGCTCCGGGACACTGAACACTGAAGCTTTCTTT
CASSSGTLNTEAFF
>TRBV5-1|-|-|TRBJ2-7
TGCGCCAGCAGCACCGACGGACTTAACGAGCAGTACTTC
CASSTDGLNEQYF
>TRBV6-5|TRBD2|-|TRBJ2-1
TGTGCCAGCACGGGAGGGGGAAATGGGTACAATGAGCAGTTCTTC
CASTGGGNGYNEQFF
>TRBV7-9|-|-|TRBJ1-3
TGTGCCAGCAGCCCGCCGGAGGACGGAAACACCATATATTTT
CASSPPEDGNTIYF